Sequencing of this TCR beta chain was carried out in a study of cytomegalovirus exposure and HLA in healthy donors. Study-level background: Of all 400 or so donors who were genotyped, 70% to 85% belonged to the Caucasian-associated ancestry cluster. Broader study findings: Among TCR beta chains, those listed as cytomegalovirus-associated numbered over 150. According to a later analysis, most TCR beta chains associated with CMV appeared HLA-restricted.

Each donor was healthy, and each was a bone marrow donor. The primer mix had 60 Vbeta and 13 Jbeta primers. Profiled with immunoSEQ multiplex PCR; TCRdb holds only in-frame clones, not every one. The data contain some 150,000 clones, about 80% of them singletons. This clone was seen only once. Its antigen is unknown. This CDR3 contains 15 residues. CDR1 and CDR2 (germline): SQVTM, ANQGSEA. Trimming at V came to 5 bases and at J to 4 bases, leaving 11 bases not matched to a gene. The sample consisted of PBMCs. V is TRBV29-1 and J is TRBJ2-1; 7 bases agree with TRBD2. This receptor was obtained from a man in his forties in good health and CMV-seronegative. CDR3 nucleotides: TGCAGCGTTTTAGGACTAAGCGGGGCTTACAATGAGCAGTTCTTC. It encodes CSVLGLSGAYNEQFF.